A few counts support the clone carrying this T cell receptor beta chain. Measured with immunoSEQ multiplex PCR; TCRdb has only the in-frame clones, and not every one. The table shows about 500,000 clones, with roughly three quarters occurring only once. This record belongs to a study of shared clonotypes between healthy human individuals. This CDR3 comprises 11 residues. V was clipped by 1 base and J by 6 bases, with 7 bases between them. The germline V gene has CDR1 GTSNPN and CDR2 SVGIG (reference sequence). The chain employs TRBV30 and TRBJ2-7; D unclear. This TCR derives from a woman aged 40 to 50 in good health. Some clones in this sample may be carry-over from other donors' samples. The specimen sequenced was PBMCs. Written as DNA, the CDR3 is TGTGCCTGGAGTGAATTTGGCGAGCAGTACTTC. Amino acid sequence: CAWSEFGEQYF. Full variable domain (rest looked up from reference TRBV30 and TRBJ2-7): SQTIHQWPATLVQPVGSPLSLECTVEGTSNPNLYWYRQAAGRGLQLLFYSVGIGQISSEVPQNLSASRPQDRQFILSSKKLLLSDSGFYLCAWSEFGEQYFGPGTRLTVT.